Detailed here is one T cell receptor (beta chain). This entry comes from a study of control samples from healthy donors and cancer patients. Per germline, CDR1 SGHTA and CDR2 FQGTGA. The CDR3 has 19 amino acids. Trimming removed 3 bases from V and 8 bases from J; junction bases left unmatched: 16. Data came from immunoSEQ multiplex PCR; TCRdb stores just in-frame clones and leaves some out. This table has some 120,000 clones, roughly 86% appearing once. This chain links TRBV7-3 with TRBJ2-2; 12 nucleotides match TRBD2. Specimen: blood. This clonotype was obtained from a man aged 60-69 years in good health. The CDR3 spells CASSFLPQTSGGTSGELFF. The CDR3 region has the DNA TGTGCCAGCAGCTTCCTACCGCAGACTAGCGGGGGAACCTCGGGGGAGCTGTTTTTT.